The next 30 T cell receptor beta chains were all read from a single sample in a study of T cell repertoires in cytomegalovirus infection. The antigens for these receptors are not known. TCRdb recomputed calls from the reads with MiXCR, one row per CDR3 protein. The sample includes 30,000 to 40,000 distinct CDR3 sequences, less than 60% of them seen just once. The sequencing used CD8+ T cells from cultured PBMCs, collected from culture after CMV antigen stimulation. These receptors all stem from a human donor in good health (CMV status not recorded). Some clones in this sample may be carry-over from other donors' samples.

This chain uses TRBV9 with TRBJ1-1, with TRBD1 as a possible D gene (5 bases). Trimming left V 3 bases short and J 7 bases short, with 10 bases between. This CDR3 contains 12 residues. Germline assignment: CDR1 SGDLS and CDR2 YYNGEE. CDR3 protein: CASSGDGGEAFF. DNA for the CDR3: TGTGCCAGCAGCGGGGATGGGGGTGAAGCTTTCTTT.

This chain uses TRBV9 with TRBJ2-1; D gene uncertain. Germline lookup yields CDR1 SGDLS and CDR2 YYNGEE. This CDR3 has 13 amino acids. V was pared by 6 bases and J by 7 bases, with 14 bases between. CDR3 loop: CASTPGSGNEQFF. The DNA for the CDR3 is TGTGCCAGCACCCCGGGTTCCGGGAATGAGCAGTTCTTC.

The chain combines TRBV11-3 with TRBJ2-1; D gene unclear. The germline V and J ends were trimmed by 5 bases and 1 base, with 12 bases remaining between them. Germline CDR1 reads SGHNT; CDR2 reads YENEEA. This CDR3 has 15 amino acids. The CDR3 region has the DNA TGTGCCAGCAGCCAGACAAAAGGGTCCTACAATGAGCAGTTCTTC. It specifies CASSQTKGSYNEQFF.

This clonotype has just a few counts. CDR3 bases: TGTGCCAGTAGTTATAACAGAAACACTGAAGCTTTCTTT. Its translation is CASSYNRNTEAFF. The chain joins TRBV19 to TRBJ1-1; D is ambiguous. Trimming removed 5 bases at V and 2 bases at J, with 9 bases between. Germline values: CDR1 LNHDA, CDR2 SQIVND (reference sequence). This CDR3 has 13 residues.

In its sample, this clonotype was seen once. The rearrangement uses TRBV9 and TRBJ2-1, with D tentatively TRBD1 or TRBD2 (5 bases each). The germline CDR1 and CDR2 sequences are SGDLS and YYNGEE. The CDR3 has 14 residues. V was shortened by 0 bases and J by 8 bases, with 12 bases between the two germline ends. The CDR3 region has the DNA TGTGCCAGCAGCGTAGGGGACGAACGCGATGAGCAGTTCTTC. Encoded protein: CASSVGDERDEQFF.

DNA of the CDR3: TGTGCCAGCAGCTCAGGGGCGGGGGGAAATGAGCAGTTCTTC. Translating it yields CASSSGAGGNEQFF. This chain links TRBV7-3 with TRBJ2-1, with 8 bases fitting TRBD2. The CDR3 contains 14 residues. From germline, CDR1 is SGHTA and CDR2 FQGTGA. J lost 7 bases, V lost 4 bases, and 6 bases had no gene match.

This clonotype came up a few times. The rearrangement links TRBV12-3 or TRBV12-4 to TRBJ2-7; 14 bases line up with TRBD2. V lost 3 bases to trimming and J lost 5 bases; unmatched junction nucleotides: 9. The CDR3 has 17 residues. CDR3 nucleotide sequence: TGTGCCAGCAGTTTCTTCCCGGGACTAGCGGGAGTGAACGAGCAGTACTTC. It codes for CASSFFPGLAGVNEQYF.

This chain's CDR3 is CASKGGLRTDTQYF. DNA for the CDR3: TGTGCCAGCAAAGGTGGACTAAGGACAGATACGCAGTATTTT. This chain uses TRBV2 with TRBJ2-3; TRBD2 might be the D (6 bases). Germline V gives CDR1 SNHLY, CDR2 FYNNEI. Trimming took 7 bases from V and 3 from J, leaving 14 bases between them. This CDR3 comprises 14 residues. The full variable domain, with the rest looked up from reference TRBV2 and TRBJ2-3, is EPEVTQTPSHQVTQMGQEVILRCVPISNHLYFYWYRQILGQKVEFLVSFYNNEISEKSEIFDDQFSVERPDGSNFTLKIRSTKLEDSAMYFCASKGGLRTDTQYFGPGTRLTVL.

This clonotype was picked up one time. One end of the junction does not line up with germline, which may come from a read error. The chain carries TRBV20-1 and TRBJ2-3; maybe TRBD2 (7 bases). CDR1 and CDR2 (germline): DFQATT, SNEGSKA (reference sequence). This CDR3 spans 16 amino acids. The CDR3 sequence is CSARGGEGISTDTQYF. Here the CDR3 DNA reads TGCAGTGCCAGAGGGGGGGAGGGAATTAGCACAGATACGCAGTATTTT.

The chain carries TRBV7-6 and TRBJ2-7, with D perhaps TRBD1 or TRBD2 (6 bases each). This CDR3 region has 14 residues. V lost 1 base and J lost 5, with 12 bases in between. Per the germline V gene, CDR1 is SGHVS and CDR2 is FNYEAQ. This chain's CDR3 is CASSLVGGPNEQYF. The CDR3 region has the DNA TGTGCCAGCAGCTTAGTCGGGGGCCCCAACGAGCAGTACTTC.

This chain links TRBV7-9 with TRBJ1-2, with 9 positions matching TRBD1. Trimming removed 3 bases from V and 7 bases from J; junction bases left unmatched: 12. The CDR3 totals 16 residues. Germline V CDR1 and CDR2: SEHNR, FQNEAQ (reference sequence). CDR3 DNA: TGTGCCAGCAGCTTCCGGGGGGGGGACAGGGATCGTGGCTACACCTTC. Translated, it gives CASSFRGGDRDRGYTF.

This rearrangement joins TRBV27 to TRBJ2-7, with D unclear. The CDR3 is 13 amino acids. Germline assignment: CDR1 MNHEY and CDR2 SMNVEV (reference sequence). V shed 2 bases and J shed 3 bases, with 8 bases lying between them. The CDR3 loop is CASSLNGFYEQYF. The CDR3 region has the DNA TGTGCCAGCAGTTTAAACGGATTCTACGAGCAGTACTTC.

J is TRBJ2-1 and V is TRBV11-2, with D maybe TRBD1 (5 bases). CDR1 and CDR2 (germline): SGHAT, FQNNGV. The CDR3 consists of 15 residues. V lost 1 base to trimming and J lost 5 bases, with 12 bases between them. The CDR3 here is CASSLAQGFNNEQFF. In nucleotides, the CDR3 is TGTGCCAGCAGCTTAGCCCAGGGATTTAACAATGAGCAGTTCTTC.

The chain is built from TRBV19 and TRBJ1-5; TRBD1 matches 11 bases. The J segment lost 0 bases and the V segment lost 6 bases, leaving 7 bases of the junction unmatched. From germline, CDR1 is LNHDA and CDR2 SQIVND (reference sequence). The CDR3 contains 17 residues. CDR3 amino acids: CASRPGQGGYSNQPQHF. The CDR3 region has the DNA TGTGCCAGTAGGCCGGGACAGGGGGGGTATAGCAATCAGCCCCAGCATTTT.

This clonotype was observed many times. This chain links TRBV27 with TRBJ1-1; possible D gene TRBD1, 5 bases. This CDR3 is 15 amino acids long. CDR1 is MNHEY, CDR2 SMNVEV, per germline (reference sequence). Between the trimmed V and J ends, which lost 4 bases and 4 bases, there was a span of 16 bases. The CDR3 sequence: CASSSPAPGGTEAFF. The CDR3 region has the DNA TGTGCCAGCAGTTCCCCGGCCCCGGGGGGCACTGAAGCTTTCTTT.

This chain links TRBV11-2 with TRBJ2-5; TRBD2 agrees at 10 bases. Trimming took 2 bases from V and 5 from J; bases not matched to a gene: 8. The CDR3 contains 16 residues. Germline values: CDR1 SGHAT, CDR2 FQNNGV. The CDR3 DNA reads as TGTGCCAGCAGCTTATCCCATGCTAGCGGGAGTGAGACCCAGTACTTC. The encoded protein is CASSLSHASGSETQYF.

CDR3 nucleotides: TGTGCCAGCAGCCAAGAGTTTTCAGGGTCAAGAAAACTGTTTTTT. Its protein is CASSQEFSGSRKLFF. The chain carries TRBV4-2 and TRBJ1-4; possible D gene TRBD1, 5 bases. Germline lookup yields CDR1 LGHNA and CDR2 YNFKEQ. This CDR3 region has 15 residues. The V end was cut by 0 bases, the J end by 10 bases, with 15 bases between.

V is TRBV6-5 and J is TRBJ2-6, with D perhaps matching TRBD1 (6 bases). CDR1 and CDR2 from the germline V gene are MNHEY and SVGAGI. The CDR3 is 15 residues long. Trimming pared 5 bases from V and 2 bases from J, leaving 10 bases between. This chain's CDR3 is CASSDHRAGANVLTF. CDR3 coding DNA: TGTGCCAGCAGTGACCACAGGGCTGGGGCCAACGTCCTGACTTTC.

The chain couples TRBV6-8 to TRBJ2-5; D uncertain. The V gene lost 8 bases and the J gene lost 4 bases, with 8 bases spanning the gap. The CDR3 runs to 11 residues. The germline V gene has CDR1 MNHGY and CDR2 SAAAGT. This CDR3 is CASEKRETQYF. The CDR3 region has the DNA TGTGCCAGCGAAAAGAGAGAGACCCAGTACTTC.

This clonotype was detected only a few times. V and J are TRBV7-6 and TRBJ2-1, with D unclear. Trimming took 0 bases from V and 8 from J, leaving 8 bases between them. The CDR3 sequence is 13 residues long. Germline CDR1 reads SGHVS; CDR2 reads FNYEAQ. The CDR3 is CASSLAIKDEQFF. CDR3 DNA: TGTGCCAGCAGCTTAGCAATAAAGGATGAGCAGTTCTTC. Based on the CDR3 plus reference TRBV7-6 and TRBJ2-1, the full variable domain is GAGVSQSPRYKVTKRGQDVALRCDPISGHVSLYWYRQALGQGPEFLTYFNYEAQQDKSGLPNDRFSAERPEGSISTLTIQRTEQRDSAMYRCASSLAIKDEQFFGPGTRLTVL.

The V gene is TRBV25-1, the J gene TRBJ1-5, with 9 positions matching TRBD1. The germline CDR1 and CDR2 sequences are MGHDK and SYGVNS. The CDR3 length is 14 residues. The V and J ends lost 4 bases and 7 bases, in that order; junction bases with no gene match: 5. CDR3 coding DNA: TGTGCCAGCAGTGGGACAGGGGTGTGGCAGCCCCAGCATTTT. Translating it yields CASSGTGVWQPQHF.

This sequence joins TRBV20-1 and TRBJ1-5, with D hard to call. The CDR3 runs to 14 residues. Germline V CDR1 and CDR2: DFQATT, SNEGSKA (reference sequence). The V gene lost 7 bases and the J gene lost 1 base, with 14 bases spanning the gap. CDR3: CSVFRAESNQPQHF. The CDR3 region has the DNA TGCAGTGTTTTTAGGGCAGAAAGCAATCAGCCCCAGCATTTT.

The chain combines TRBV7-2 with TRBJ2-2; D remains unclear. The V and J ends lost 1 base and 7 bases respectively, with 7 bases between them. Germline CDR1 SGHTA, CDR2 FQGNSA. There are 13 residues in the CDR3. The CDR3 DNA sequence: TGTGCCAGCAGCTTAGGAGAAGGCGGGGAGCTGTTTTTT. Its translation: CASSLGEGGELFF.

The gene calls are TRBV11-3 and TRBJ1-2; D may be TRBD1 (6 bases). This CDR3 region has 15 residues. Germline V lookup: CDR1 SGHNT, CDR2 YENEEA. Trimming shortened V by 2 bases and J by 4 bases, and 14 bases separated the two germline ends. CDR3 in DNA: TGTGCCAGCAGCTTAAGGTATAGGGGGGCCTATGGCTACACCTTC. This encodes CASSLRYRGAYGYTF.

The gene calls are TRBV20-1 and TRBJ1-4; 9 bases align to TRBD1. V lost 5 bases, J lost 9 bases, and 7 bases stayed unmatched. CDR1 DFQATT and CDR2 SNEGSKA come from the germline V gene (reference sequence). The CDR3 loop spans 13 amino acids. CDR3 DNA sequence: TGCAGTGCTGTCCGGGACAGGGAGAAAAAACTGTTTTTT. This codes for CSAVRDREKKLFF.

The chain combines TRBV7-6 with TRBJ2-5, with 8 bases fitting TRBD1. Looked up from germline, CDR1 is SGHVS and CDR2 is FNYEAQ. V was pared by 2 bases and J by 3 bases, with 2 bases of the junction left unmatched. The CDR3 spans 14 residues. CDR3 in DNA: TGTGCCAGCAGCTTACGACAGGGGAAAGAGACCCAGTACTTC. It specifies CASSLRQGKETQYF. Full variable domain (missing parts from reference TRBV7-6 and TRBJ2-5): GAGVSQSPRYKVTKRGQDVALRCDPISGHVSLYWYRQALGQGPEFLTYFNYEAQQDKSGLPNDRFSAERPEGSISTLTIQRTEQRDSAMYRCASSLRQGKETQYFGPGTRLLVL.

The chain joins TRBV11-2 to TRBJ2-5; D ambiguous. The CDR3 is 12 residues long. Trimming left V 5 bases short and J 1 base short, with 5 bases between. Germline CDR1 SGHAT, CDR2 FQNNGV. CDR3 coding DNA: TGTGCCAGCAGCCCGGGCCAAGAGACCCAGTACTTC. It yields the protein CASSPGQETQYF.

In its sample, this clonotype was seen a few times. The V call is TRBV30, the J call TRBJ2-2; D remains unclear. The germline V gene has CDR1 GTSNPN and CDR2 SVGIG (reference sequence). V gave up 2 bases and J gave up 5 bases, with 6 bases separating them. This CDR3 contains 12 residues. Written as DNA, the CDR3 is TGTGCCTGGAGTACGGCGACCGGGGAGCTGTTTTTT. It is translated as CAWSTATGELFF.

The chain couples TRBV12-3 or TRBV12-4 to TRBJ1-4; 9 positions agree with TRBD1. J gave up 7 bases and V 6 bases, and 15 bases lay outside the gene matches. The CDR3 has 17 residues. For the CDR3, the DNA is TGTGCCAGCAGCCTTGGACAGGGGATGTGGGTCTCTGAAAAACTGTTTTTT. It encodes CASSLGQGMWVSEKLFF.

This clonotype occurred a few times. The chain is built from TRBV29-1 and TRBJ2-7; 7 bases are a match to TRBD1. CDR1 and CDR2 from the germline V gene are SQVTM and ANQGSEA. V trimming: 3 bases; J trimming: 0 bases; junction bases outside the gene matches: 2. The CDR3 runs to 13 residues. In DNA, the CDR3 is TGCAGCGTTGAGGACAGGCCCTCCTACGAGCAGTACTTC. It is translated as CSVEDRPSYEQYF.